This TCR beta chain was obtained from a study of identical twins. Between the trimmed V and J ends, which lost 0 bases and 3 bases, there was a span of 9 bases. Germline CDR1 and CDR2: DFQATT and SNEGSKA (reference sequence). The CDR3 totals 14 residues. cDNA carried unique molecular identifiers, and a universal primer site was added by template switching. MiXCR was run by TCRdb on the 5' RACE reads, yielding one entry per CDR3 protein. This table has a few hundred thousand distinct CDR3 sequences, nearly 15% appearing once. These same data were also listed under a study on yellow fever vaccine responses in identical twins.

This TCR was sampled from a woman aged 18-29 years in good health. Sequenced sample: CD4+ T cells sorted from blood. The genes are TRBV20-1 and TRBJ2-1; D remains unclear. Written as DNA, the CDR3 is TGCAGTGCTAGAGATAAGGGATACTACAATGAGCAGTTCTTC. This encodes CSARDKGYYNEQFF.